This T cell receptor (beta chain) originates from a study of T cell responses to AZD1222 COVID-19 vaccine. Study results and caveats: Repertoires were collected only later (after the peak T cell response had occurred). Spike-specific TCR repertoires showed rising breadth and depth after two AZD1222 doses.

Produced via immunoSEQ multiplex PCR; TCRdb's table is partial and in-frame only. The table records 200,000 or so clones, over 70% of them present only once. As concerns this clone: Its antigen is unidentified.

V was shortened by 0 bases and J by 4 bases, with 10 bases between the two germline ends. Looked up from germline, CDR1 is LGHNA and CDR2 is YNFKEQ. The CDR3 is 15 residues long. Sequencing used peripheral blood, obtained on day 0 of MenACWY control vaccination. The rearrangement uses TRBV4-2 and TRBJ2-1, with D possibly TRBD2 on 6 matching bases. This receptor was obtained from an adult in good health. CDR3 in amino acids: CASSQEGGNYNEQFF. CDR3 sequence (DNA): TGTGCCAGCAGCCAAGAAGGCGGGAATTACAATGAGCAGTTCTTC.